These 2 T cell receptor beta chains originate from one sample sequenced in a study of blood T cell repertoires in COVID-19 (dated by TCRdb to the early 2020s). Libraries were prepared through the immunoSEQ multiplex PCR assay. TCRdb took this table from immuneACCESS and kept in-frame rearrangements with V and J called. Such tables lack part of the clones; where checked against another copy, unresolved V genes explain under half of the gap, and the rest is unexplained. This sample gives nearly 55,000 clones in total; around 84% of them show up just once. The ten most abundant clones make up approximately 10% of the sample. Sequenced input: peripheral blood. All receptors come from a man between 65 and 80 years old with active COVID-19.

The gene calls are TRBV6-6 and TRBJ2-7, with TRBD1 matching 12 bases. The CDR3 has 14 residues. Germline CDR1 MNHNY, CDR2 SVGAGI (reference sequence). Losses at the gene ends were 7 bases for V and 6 bases for J; bases not matched to a gene: 7. The CDR3 spells CASIVGTGGGEQYF. CDR3 coding DNA: TGTGCCAGCATTGTAGGGACAGGGGGCGGCGAGCAGTACTTC.

This sequence joins TRBV5-6 and TRBJ1-1; tentative D call: TRBD1 (6 bases). Trimming shortened V by 7 bases and J by 5 bases, and 18 bases separated the two germline ends. The germline V gene encodes CDR1 SGHDT and CDR2 YYEEEE. The CDR3 is made up of 14 amino acids. In DNA, the CDR3 is TGTGCCAGCTCCTACTACAGGGTAAGGACTGAAGCTTTCTTT. Translation gives CASSYYRVRTEAFF.